This T cell receptor (beta chain) was recovered during a study of identical twins. This clonotype came up many times. What it binds is unknown. Healthy Caucasian individuals made up all the donors. Study-wide results and caveats: High-abundance cord blood beta clonotypes had fewer insertions; memory repertoires showed none.

Unique molecular identifiers were in the cDNA, with template-switch universal primer binding. TCRdb used MiXCR to reprocess the 5' RACE reads, holding one entry per CDR3 protein. Among around 370,000 distinct CDR3 sequences, around 9% were seen once, and the ten largest hold over 7%. Germline trimming cut 3 bases from V and 5 bases from J; bases unmatched to any gene: 4. The CDR3 has 15 amino acids. Source material: naive T cells sorted from blood. The sequence was collected from a woman in her fifties or sixties in good health. The rearrangement uses TRBV12-3 or TRBV12-4 and TRBJ2-2, with TRBD2 matching over 9 bases. This chain's CDR3 is CASSFRLAATGELFF. The CDR3 DNA reads as TGTGCCAGCAGTTTTCGACTAGCGGCGACCGGGGAGCTGTTTTTT.